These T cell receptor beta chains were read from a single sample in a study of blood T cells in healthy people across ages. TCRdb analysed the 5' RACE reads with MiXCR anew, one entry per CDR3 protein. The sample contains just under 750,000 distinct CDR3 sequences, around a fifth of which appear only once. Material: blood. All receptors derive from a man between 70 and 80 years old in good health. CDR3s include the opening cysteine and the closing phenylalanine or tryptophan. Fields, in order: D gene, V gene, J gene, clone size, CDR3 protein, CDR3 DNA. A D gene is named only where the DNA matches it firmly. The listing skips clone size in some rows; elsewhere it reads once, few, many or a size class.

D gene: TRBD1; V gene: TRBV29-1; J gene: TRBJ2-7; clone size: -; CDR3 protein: CSVRTGNEQYF; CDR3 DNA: TGCAGCGTGAGGACAGGGAACGAGCAGTACTTC
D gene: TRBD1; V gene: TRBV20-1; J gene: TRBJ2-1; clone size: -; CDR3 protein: CSARGDRDNEQFF; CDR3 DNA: TGCAGTGCTAGAGGGGACAGAGACAATGAGCAGTTCTTC
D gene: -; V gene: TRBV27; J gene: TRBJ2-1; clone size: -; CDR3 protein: CASSFREVNEQFF; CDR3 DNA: TGTGCCAGCAGTTTCAGGGAAGTAAATGAGCAGTTCTTC
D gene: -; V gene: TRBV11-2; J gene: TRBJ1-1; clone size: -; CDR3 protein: CASSQRRAGTEAFF; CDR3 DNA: TGTGCCAGCAGCCAGAGGAGGGCAGGGACTGAAGCTTTCTTT
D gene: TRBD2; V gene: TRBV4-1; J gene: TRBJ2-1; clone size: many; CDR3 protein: CASSQGGLAGETYNEQFF; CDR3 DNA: TGCGCCAGCAGCCAGGGGGGACTAGCGGGAGAAACGTACAATGAGCAGTTCTTC
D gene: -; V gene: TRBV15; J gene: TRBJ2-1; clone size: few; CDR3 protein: CATSPNQGYNEQFF; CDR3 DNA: TGTGCCACCAGCCCTAATCAGGGCTACAATGAGCAGTTCTTC
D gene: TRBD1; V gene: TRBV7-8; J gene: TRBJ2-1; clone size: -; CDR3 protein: CASSLGSGGSYNEQFF; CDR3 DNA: TGTGCCAGCAGCTTAGGGTCAGGGGGTTCGTACAATGAGCAGTTCTTC
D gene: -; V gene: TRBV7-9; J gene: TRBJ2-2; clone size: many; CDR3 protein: CASSLGGTGELFF; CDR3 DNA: TGTGCCAGCAGCTTAGGAGGAACCGGGGAGCTGTTTTTT
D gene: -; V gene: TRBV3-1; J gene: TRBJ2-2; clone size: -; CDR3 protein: CASSRQAAPNTGELFF; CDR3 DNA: TGTGCCAGCAGCCGTCAAGCGGCCCCGAACACCGGGGAGCTGTTTTTT
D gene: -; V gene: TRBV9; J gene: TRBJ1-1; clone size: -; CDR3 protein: CASSVGTEERNTEAFF; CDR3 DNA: TGTGCCAGCAGCGTAGGGACAGAAGAAAGGAACACTGAAGCTTTCTTT
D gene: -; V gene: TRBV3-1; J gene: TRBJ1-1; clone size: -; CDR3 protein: CASSSVDTEAFF; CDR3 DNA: TGTGCCAGCAGTAGTGTAGACACTGAAGCTTTCTTT
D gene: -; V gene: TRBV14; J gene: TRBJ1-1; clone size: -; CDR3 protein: CASSQRYQNTEAFF; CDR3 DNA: TGTGCCAGCAGCCAGAGATACCAGAACACTGAAGCTTTCTTT
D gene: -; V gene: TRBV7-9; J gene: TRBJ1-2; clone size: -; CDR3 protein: CASSPEGGWRGYTF; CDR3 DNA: TGTGCCAGCAGCCCGGAGGGGGGGTGGAGAGGCTACACCTTC
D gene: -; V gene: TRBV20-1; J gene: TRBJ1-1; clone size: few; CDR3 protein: CSAYGGGLDTEAFF; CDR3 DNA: TGCAGTGCGTACGGTGGAGGTCTGGACACTGAAGCTTTCTTT
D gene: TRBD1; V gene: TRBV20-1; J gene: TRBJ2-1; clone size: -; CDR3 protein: CSARPGTGAYNEQFF; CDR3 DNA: TGCAGTGCTCGCCCCGGGACAGGGGCATACAATGAGCAGTTCTTC
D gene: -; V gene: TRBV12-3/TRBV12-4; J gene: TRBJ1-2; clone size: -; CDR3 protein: CASSFAQTYGYTF; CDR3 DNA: TGTGCCAGCAGTTTCGCACAGACCTATGGCTACACCTTC
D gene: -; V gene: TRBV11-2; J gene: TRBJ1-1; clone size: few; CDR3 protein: CASSGGGFTEAFF; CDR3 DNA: TGTGCCAGCAGCGGCGGGGGGTTCACTGAAGCTTTCTTT
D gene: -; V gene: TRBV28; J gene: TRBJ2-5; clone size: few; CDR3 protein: CASSFRSGMFDQETQYF; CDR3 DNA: TGTGCCAGCAGTTTTCGATCCGGCATGTTTGACCAAGAGACCCAGTACTTC
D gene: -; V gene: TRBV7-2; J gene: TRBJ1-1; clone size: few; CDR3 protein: CASSAKNTEAFF; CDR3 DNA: TGTGCCAGCAGCGCGAAGAACACTGAAGCTTTCTTT
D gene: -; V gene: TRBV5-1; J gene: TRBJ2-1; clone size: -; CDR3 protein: CASSLARTSSYNEQFF; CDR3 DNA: TGCGCCAGCAGCTTGGCCCGAACCAGCTCCTACAATGAGCAGTTCTTC
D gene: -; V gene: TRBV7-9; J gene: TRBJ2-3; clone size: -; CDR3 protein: CASSDRRSVTDTQYF; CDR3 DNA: TGTGCCAGCAGCGACAGAAGGAGCGTCACAGATACGCAGTATTTT
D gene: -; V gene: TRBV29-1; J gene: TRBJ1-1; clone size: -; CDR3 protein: CSGSSQANTEAFF; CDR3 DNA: TGCAGCGGCTCTAGTCAGGCGAACACTGAAGCTTTCTTT
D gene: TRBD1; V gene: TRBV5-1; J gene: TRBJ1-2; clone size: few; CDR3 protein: CASSPGQGAKGNGYTF; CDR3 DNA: TGCGCCAGCAGTCCGGGACAGGGGGCAAAGGGGAATGGCTACACCTTC
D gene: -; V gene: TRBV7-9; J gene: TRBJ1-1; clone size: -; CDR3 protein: CASSFVGGPVPNTEAFF; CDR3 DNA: TGTGCCAGCAGCTTCGTGGGGGGCCCCGTTCCGAACACTGAAGCTTTCTTT
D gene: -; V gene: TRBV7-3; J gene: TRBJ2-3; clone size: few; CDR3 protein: CASSLTDREADTQYF; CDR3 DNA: TGTGCCAGCAGCTTAACCGACAGGGAGGCAGATACGCAGTATTTT
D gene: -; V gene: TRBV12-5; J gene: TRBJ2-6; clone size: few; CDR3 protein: CASGLDNGFSGANVLTF; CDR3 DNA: TGTGCTAGTGGTTTGGATAACGGATTCTCTGGGGCCAACGTCCTGACTTTC
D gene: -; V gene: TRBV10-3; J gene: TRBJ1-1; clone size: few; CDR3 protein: CAISESLGGAGNTEAFF; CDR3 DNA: TGTGCCATCAGTGAGTCCTTGGGGGGCGCGGGGAACACTGAAGCTTTCTTT
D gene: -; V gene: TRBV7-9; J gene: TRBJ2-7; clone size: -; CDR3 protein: CASSLGSWIYEQYF; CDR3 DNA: TGTGCCAGCAGCTTAGGTTCTTGGATCTACGAGCAGTACTTC
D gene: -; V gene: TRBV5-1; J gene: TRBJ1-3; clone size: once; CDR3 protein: CASSLETAGTGNTIYF; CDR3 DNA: TGCGCCAGCAGCTTGGAGACGGCAGGAACTGGAAACACCATATATTTT
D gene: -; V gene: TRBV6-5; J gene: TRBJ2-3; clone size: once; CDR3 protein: CASSSNRVSDTQYF; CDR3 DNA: TGTGCCAGCAGTTCAAACAGGGTATCAGATACGCAGTATTTT
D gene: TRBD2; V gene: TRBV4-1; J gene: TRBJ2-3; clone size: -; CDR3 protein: CASSHETSGGPTDTQYF; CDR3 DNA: TGCGCCAGCAGCCACGAAACTAGCGGGGGACCCACAGATACGCAGTATTTT
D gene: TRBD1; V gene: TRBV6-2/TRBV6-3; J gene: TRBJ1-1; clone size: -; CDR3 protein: CASSTTLPGGTEAFF; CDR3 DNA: TGTGCCAGCAGCACAACGCTTCCAGGGGGGACTGAAGCTTTCTTT
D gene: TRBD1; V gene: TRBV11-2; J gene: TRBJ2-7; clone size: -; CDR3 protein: CASRGTGVSYEQYF; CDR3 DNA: TGTGCCAGCCGGGGAACAGGGGTTTCCTACGAGCAGTACTTC
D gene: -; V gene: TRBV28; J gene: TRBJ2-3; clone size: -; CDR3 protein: CASSTRTPGTTDTQYF; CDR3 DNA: TGTGCCAGCAGTACGAGGACGCCCGGGACCACAGATACGCAGTATTTT
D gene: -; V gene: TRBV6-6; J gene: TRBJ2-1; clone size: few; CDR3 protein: CASSYSMGEQFF; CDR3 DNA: TGTGCCAGCAGTTACTCGATGGGTGAGCAGTTCTTC
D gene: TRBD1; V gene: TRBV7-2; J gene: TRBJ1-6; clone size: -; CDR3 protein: CASRTGTGCPLHF; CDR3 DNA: TGTGCCAGCAGAACCGGGACAGGGTGCCCCCTCCACTTT